These T cell receptor beta chains were read from a single sample in a study of graft-versus-host responses after intestinal transplantation. The method was immunoSEQ multiplex PCR; TCRdb's version includes in-frame clones alone and lacks a portion of them. The sample contains about 15,000 clones, 67% of which appear only once. Source: ileum tissue, taken around 640 days after intestinal transplantation. These receptors came from a human patient who received an intestinal transplant, so some T cells may come from the graft donor. Each CDR3 is given with its conserved first and last residue. The D gene is left open where the match is weak. Clone size is stated in some rows and not others, as once, few, many or a class when expanded.

v_gene,len,abundance,j_gene,d_gene,CDR3aa,CDR3nt
TRBV7-2,18,.,TRBJ2-3,TRBD2,CASSPAFSGGRGADTQYF,TGTGCCAGCAGCCCAGCCTTTAGCGGGGGGCGTGGGGCAGATACGCAGTATTTT
TRBV30,13,.,TRBJ2-1,.,CAWGRVAYNEQFF,TGTGCCTGGGGCAGGGTCGCTTACAATGAGCAGTTCTTC
TRBV5-1,14,once,TRBJ1-2,TRBD1,CASSSETGSQGYTF,TGCGCCAGCAGCTCGGAGACAGGGTCCCAGGGCTACACCTTC
TRBV11-3,17,.,TRBJ2-3,TRBD2,CASSLGIAGDLTDTQYF,TGTGCCAGCAGCCTCGGGATAGCGGGGGACCTCACAGATACGCAGTATTTT
TRBV29-1,12,once,TRBJ1-2,TRBD1,CSSFGQGNGYTF,TGCAGCTCATTCGGACAGGGGAATGGCTACACCTTC
TRBV6-1,14,.,TRBJ1-2,.,CASSYRRGGHGYTF,TGTGCCAGCAGTTATCGGAGGGGCGGGCATGGCTACACCTTC
TRBV29-1,15,.,TRBJ2-1,.,CSVEEEVRPSDEQFF,TGCAGCGTTGAAGAAGAAGTTCGCCCAAGCGATGAGCAGTTCTTC
TRBV4-3,15,few,TRBJ2-7,.,CASSQALAISYEQYF,TGCGCCAGCAGCCAAGCCCTAGCCATCTCCTACGAGCAGTACTTC
TRBV4-3,15,.,TRBJ1-5,.,CASSQERRGNQPQHF,TGCGCCAGCAGCCAAGAGAGGAGAGGGAATCAGCCCCAGCATTTT
TRBV11-2,12,medium-sized,TRBJ1-2,.,CASSLDRVGYTF,TGTGCCAGCAGCTTAGACAGGGTTGGCTACACCTTC
TRBV11-1,18,.,TRBJ1-6,.,CASSFSESGTPDNSPLHF,TGTGCCAGCAGCTTTTCTGAGTCCGGGACACCCGATAATTCACCCCTCCACTTT
TRBV11-3,13,.,TRBJ1-2,.,CASSLTRENGYTF,TGTGCCAGCAGCCTCACCCGGGAGAATGGCTACACCTTC
TRBV25-1,13,.,TRBJ1-1,.,CASSPGGDTEAFF,TGTGCCAGCAGTCCGGGCGGGGACACTGAAGCTTTCTTT
TRBV19,16,.,TRBJ1-6,.,CASSTSGTNVWSPLHF,TGTGCCAGTAGTACCTCCGGGACAAATGTTTGGTCACCCCTCCACTTT
TRBV5-1,15,.,TRBJ2-3,TRBD2,CASSSGGGRTDTQYF,TGCGCCAGCAGCTCCGGGGGGGGGCGCACAGATACGCAGTATTTT